Below, 20 T cell receptor beta chains from the same sample are listed, as sequenced in a study of CD8+ T cells in alopecia areata. As for treatment: oral pan-JAK inhibitor, 5-10 mg twice daily. Extracted RNA was reverse transcribed, and the resulting cDNA served as sequencing template. Produced via immunoSEQ multiplex PCR; TCRdb's table is partial and in-frame only. The data contain about 190,000 clones, around 50% of them seen just once; the ten biggest clones take up 10% to 15%. Sequenced material: CD8+ T cells sorted from blood, taken at week 24, from a patient treated with tofacitinib. These receptors came from a human donor with alopecia areata.

In its sample, this clone was seen a few times. The V gene is TRBV27, the J gene TRBJ1-5, with D possibly matching TRBD1 (5 bases). The V end lost 6 bases, the J end lost 5 bases, and 17 bases lay between the germline ends. Germline V gives CDR1 MNHEY, CDR2 SMNVEV (reference sequence). The CDR3 is made up of 15 amino acids. The CDR3 sequence is CASRGGGGPHQPQHF. In DNA, the CDR3 is TGTGCCAGCAGGGGCGGGGGAGGGCCCCATCAGCCCCAGCATTTT.

This CDR3 reads CASSPRYRGTTEAFF. The CDR3 bases are TGTGCCAGCAGTCCCCGCTACAGGGGGACCACTGAAGCTTTCTTT. The V call is TRBV6-5, the J call TRBJ1-1; 8 bases match TRBD1. The CDR3 is made up of 15 amino acids. Germline CDR1 MNHEY, CDR2 SVGAGI. V was pared by 5 bases and J by 4 bases, with 9 bases of the junction left unmatched.

This clone was picked up one time. Within the sample, other DNA sequences also encode this same CDR3. The chain employs TRBV27 and TRBJ2-1; D tentatively reads TRBD1 or TRBD2 (5 bases each). The CDR3 contains 14 residues. Germline V gives CDR1 MNHEY, CDR2 SMNVEV (reference sequence). V lost 6 bases and J lost 0, with 9 bases in between. CDR3 sequence (DNA): TGTGCCAGCAGCCTTGGGGGCTCCTACAATGAGCAGTTCTTC. Translated, it gives CASSLGGSYNEQFF.

The J gene is TRBJ2-5, the V gene TRBV4-2; D tentatively fits TRBD1 or TRBD2 (5 bases each). This CDR3 has 17 residues. Germline CDR1 is LGHNA and CDR2 is YNFKEQ. V lost 7 bases and J lost 4, with 25 bases in between. CDR3 region: CASNNKNSEPGRETQYF. For the CDR3, the DNA is TGTGCCAGCAACAACAAAAACTCCGAACCAGGGAGAGAGACCCAGTACTTC.

This chain connects TRBV13 to TRBJ2-6; no clear D. Trimming left V 3 bases short and J 5 bases short, with 2 bases between. Germline CDR1 and CDR2: PRHDT and FYEKMQ (reference sequence). The CDR3 totals 12 residues. The CDR3 protein is CASSFRANVLTF. In DNA, the CDR3 is TGTGCCAGCAGCTTCCGGGCCAACGTCCTGACTTTC. Drawing the rest from reference TRBV13 and TRBJ2-6, the complete variable domain is AAGVIQSPRHLIKEKRETATLKCYPIPRHDTVYWYQQGPGQDPQFLISFYEKMQSDKGSIPDRFSAQQFSDYHSELNMSSLELGDSALYFCASSFRANVLTFGAGSRLTVL.

This clone was detected a few times. Distinct nucleotide sequences in the sample also encode this CDR3. V and J are TRBV25-1 and TRBJ2-5; D not certain. From germline, CDR1 is MGHDK and CDR2 SYGVNS. Trimming removed 11 bases at V and 4 bases at J, with 5 bases between. The CDR3 extends over 9 amino acids. The CDR3 loop reads CASGETQYF. CDR3 nucleotides: TGTGCCTCGGGAGAGACCCAGTACTTC.

This rearrangement joins TRBV13 to TRBJ1-2; no clear D. CDR1 PRHDT and CDR2 FYEKMQ come from the germline V gene (reference sequence). The CDR3 is made up of 14 amino acids. V lost 5 bases and J lost 8, with 18 bases in between. CDR3 region: CASSTSIRRWGYTF. The CDR3 nucleotides read TGTGCCAGCAGCACCTCGATCCGAAGGTGGGGCTACACCTTC.

This clone has only a few counts. This chain uses TRBV4-2 with TRBJ2-7; 7 bases map to TRBD2. After removal of 4 bases from V and 4 bases from J, the junction contained 10 bases not matched to a gene. The CDR3 covers 15 residues. Germline CDR1 and CDR2: LGHNA and YNFKEQ. CDR3 coding DNA: TGTGCCAGCAGCCCGCGTCCGGGGGGAGAGTACGAGCAGTACTTC. Residues: CASSPRPGGEYEQYF.

Only a few counts were recorded for this clone. V is TRBV2 and J is TRBJ1-2; D is uncertain. Deletions cut 7 bases from V and 2 bases from J, with 11 bases between. Germline CDR1 reads SNHLY; CDR2 reads FYNNEI. This CDR3 is 13 amino acids long. CDR3: CASMGSQNYGYTF. In nucleotides, the CDR3 is TGTGCCAGCATGGGCAGCCAGAACTATGGCTACACCTTC.

This chain links TRBV13 with TRBJ2-6; D ambiguous. Germline lookup yields CDR1 PRHDT and CDR2 FYEKMQ (reference sequence). CDR3 length: 16 residues. V dropped 1 base and J dropped 0 bases, with 7 bases sitting between them. CDR3 amino acids: CASSLAEISGANVLTF. CDR3 nucleotides: TGTGCCAGCAGCTTAGCCGAGATCTCTGGGGCCAACGTCCTGACTTTC.

The chain uses TRBV7-9 and TRBJ2-7; perhaps TRBD2 as D (5 bases). Germline lookup yields CDR1 SEHNR and CDR2 FQNEAQ (reference sequence). The CDR3 sequence is 13 residues long. Trimming took off 5 bases at V and 4 bases at J, with 12 bases between the two ends. The DNA of the CDR3 is TGTGCCAGCAGCCCCGAGGGAGAATACGAGCAGTACTTC. Translated, it gives CASSPEGEYEQYF.

The sample holds one count of this clone. The chain recombines TRBV2 with TRBJ1-5; no firm D call. CDR3 length: 17 amino acids. Trimming pared 6 bases from V and 3 bases from J, leaving 21 bases between. Germline CDR1 SNHLY, CDR2 FYNNEI. Here the CDR3 reads CASRIRYAGLNNQPQHF. The CDR3 nucleotides read TGTGCCAGCAGGATACGGTACGCGGGTCTAAACAATCAGCCCCAGCATTTT.

The gene calls are TRBV4-1 and TRBJ2-7, with D tentatively TRBD2 (5 bases). Germline assignment: CDR1 MGHRA and CDR2 YSYEKL. Trimming took 8 bases from V and 2 from J, leaving 16 bases between them. CDR3 length equals 14 residues. In DNA form, the CDR3 reads TGCGCCAGCGGACGTCCGGGGAACCCCTACGAGCAGTACTTC. Protein: CASGRPGNPYEQYF.

A single count supports this clone. This chain uses TRBV6-5 with TRBJ2-1; D not certain. From germline, CDR1 is MNHEY and CDR2 SVGAGI. CDR3 length: 12 amino acids. V lost 10 bases and J 7 bases, leaving 14 bases between the germline ends. In nucleotides, the CDR3 is TGTGCCACTCACAACCCCGCAAATGAGCAGTTCTTC. Protein: CATHNPANEQFF.

This sequence joins TRBV4-2 and TRBJ1-2, with D possibly matching TRBD1 (5 bases). Germline CDR1 LGHNA, CDR2 YNFKEQ. There are 15 residues in the CDR3. The V and J ends lost 0 bases and 4 bases respectively, with 12 bases between them. The CDR3 sequence: CASSQESQGLYGYTF. The CDR3 coding sequence is TGTGCCAGCAGCCAAGAATCGCAGGGCCTCTATGGCTACACCTTC.

This chain joins TRBV29-1 and TRBJ2-7; TRBD1 matches at 8 bases. The J segment lost 2 bases and the V segment lost 7 bases, leaving 7 bases of the junction unmatched. This CDR3 region has 13 residues. From germline, CDR1 is SQVTM and CDR2 ANQGSEA. The CDR3, as DNA: TGCAGCGCGTGGACAGGGAAAACCTACGAGCAGTACTTC. Residues: CSAWTGKTYEQYF.

This rearrangement joins TRBV7-9 to TRBJ1-1, with a weak D call TRBD1 (5 bases). The CDR3 length is 15 residues. V was pared by 2 bases and J by 5 bases, with 15 bases between. The V gene's germline CDR1 is SEHNR and CDR2 FQNEAQ (reference sequence). Here the CDR3 DNA reads TGTGCCAGCAGCTTAAGTCTGGGGCTGGGGACTGAAGCTTTCTTT. This encodes CASSLSLGLGTEAFF.

This clone occurred once. The rearrangement uses TRBV30 and TRBJ1-5; 7 bases are shared with TRBD1. V dropped 2 bases and J dropped 7; count of bases not matched to a gene: 8. The CDR3 contains 14 residues. Germline CDR1 and CDR2: GTSNPN and SVGIG (reference sequence). CDR3 in DNA: TGTGCCTGGAGTCCGACAGGGTTTGGGCAGCCCCAGCATTTT. This encodes CAWSPTGFGQPQHF.

This clone turned up a few times. This sequence joins TRBV19 and TRBJ2-2; no clear D gene. This CDR3 is 15 amino acids long. Trimming left V 7 bases short and J 5 bases short, with 17 bases between. The V gene's germline CDR1 is LNHDA and CDR2 SQIVND (reference sequence). CDR3 loop: CASTTARQHTGELFF. The CDR3 coding sequence is TGTGCCAGTACCACGGCTCGGCAGCATACCGGGGAGCTGTTTTTT.

The CDR3 protein is CASSFWGQGGQETQYF. CDR3 DNA: TGTGCCAGCAGCTTTTGGGGACAGGGTGGCCAAGAGACCCAGTACTTC. V is TRBV5-6 and J is TRBJ2-5; TRBD1 agrees at 9 bases. Germline V gene lookup returns CDR1 SGHDT and CDR2 YYEEEE. The CDR3 spans 16 residues. After removal of 2 bases from V and 1 base from J, the junction contained 6 bases not matched to a gene.